This T cell receptor (beta chain) came from a study of siplizumab effects on memory and regulatory T cells. On this clone itself: The antigen is not known.

Findings and caveats of the study: In siplizumab cultures, the suppressive function of proliferating Tregs remained unconfirmed. Alloreactive CD4+ clones that could be mapped were on average approximately 69% Treg-derived with siplizumab, against roughly 27% in controls. Alloreactive sequences tracing back to unstimulated CD4+ memory cells fell significantly with siplizumab.

Germline V lookup: CDR1 MDHEN, CDR2 SYDVKM. The V and J ends lost 11 bases and 7 bases respectively, with 26 bases between them. The CDR3 contains 15 residues. Roughly 10^5 TCR templates underwent assay in each sample. Using immunoSEQ multiplex PCR, the repertoire was profiled, and TCRdb retains in-frame clones only, with some absent. The data hold around 100,000 clones, with 92% observed a single time. Material: CD4+ T cells sorted from blood. The V and J genes are TRBV28 and TRBJ1-2, with a possible D match to TRBD1 (6 bases). The source of this sequence is a human donor in good health. Written as DNA, the CDR3 is TGTGCCGTTCACTTCCGGGACACCCGAAAAGGTGGCTACACCTTC. It translates to CAVHFRDTRKGGYTF.